This T cell receptor beta chain was profiled in a study of blood T cell repertoires in COVID-19 (dated by TCRdb to about 2020). The study in broad terms: Samples covering the acute and convalescent phases of COVID-19 were provided by collaborators in the United States, Italy and Spain. Deeply sampled blood TCRbeta repertoires from subjects exposed to, actively infected with, or recovered from COVID-19 were included in the dataset. Where available, HLA class I and class II types were obtained from metadata supplied by the sample provider rather than from assay-based typing. Samples came from the ongoing ImmuneRACE study (first 160 participants) plus 1,254 subjects from 6 global collaborators. The sample metadata nearly always contained a de-identified subject ID, COVID-19 status, age in years and sex. The prospective study material was composed of cDNA or gDNA derived from T cells, B-cell-depleted T cells, or PBMCs. The repertoires were released in a freely available public database meant as a resource for research on the immune response to SARS-CoV-2.

Collaborating institutions collected whole blood in K2EDTA tubes following their own protocols. For TCRbeta analysis, collaborators shipped samples in one of three forms: frozen whole blood, isolated PBMCs, or DNA extracted from either of those sample types. TCRbeta CDR3 regions were amplified from genomic DNA by means of the immunoSEQ Assay, a bias-controlled multiplex PCR. Per the authors' processing: The number of nucleated cells in each sample was estimated by amplification of reference gene primers within the assay. To quantify the absolute abundance of each unique TCRbeta CDR3 rearrangement, sequence reads were collapsed and filtered. Productive Simpson clonality was computed per sample as the square root of Simpson's diversity index over productive rearrangements. The source is immuneACCESS, and TCRdb retained only in-frame sequences with V and J called. Part of the clones is not carried over; for the studies checked, unresolved V genes explain less than half of this, and the remainder is unexplained. The V and J calls and clone size come from that table; D and trimming were worked out from the DNA. A total of 20,000 to 25,000 clones appear in this sample, 73% of them only once. Together, the top ten hold about a fifth of the sample.

The CDR3, cysteine through phenylalanine, is 14 amino acids long. This entry keeps only the CDR3 DNA: 42 bases, framed from base 1. V is pruned by 3 bases and J by 4 bases, leaving 2 bases of the junction without a gene match. From a lookup of the germline V gene (reference sequence), CDR1 and CDR2 are LGHDT and YNNKEL. Findings and caveats that apply to the study as a whole: How much clinical and demographic metadata was included differed by source and by participant, and the metadata was provided uncurated.

Regarding this clone: Its antigen target is currently unknown. It has no much larger one-base neighbor in the sample; base qualities were not kept.

The chain uses TRBV3-1 (or the pseudogene TRBV3-2) and TRBJ1-3, with 8 junctional bases fitting TRBD1. This receptor was obtained from a human donor in a cohort sampled during active or convalescent COVID-19. Sequencing input: peripheral blood. The DNA sequence reads TGTGCCAGCAGCCAGACAGGGGACGGAAACACCATATATTTT. Its product reads: CASSQTGDGNTIYF.